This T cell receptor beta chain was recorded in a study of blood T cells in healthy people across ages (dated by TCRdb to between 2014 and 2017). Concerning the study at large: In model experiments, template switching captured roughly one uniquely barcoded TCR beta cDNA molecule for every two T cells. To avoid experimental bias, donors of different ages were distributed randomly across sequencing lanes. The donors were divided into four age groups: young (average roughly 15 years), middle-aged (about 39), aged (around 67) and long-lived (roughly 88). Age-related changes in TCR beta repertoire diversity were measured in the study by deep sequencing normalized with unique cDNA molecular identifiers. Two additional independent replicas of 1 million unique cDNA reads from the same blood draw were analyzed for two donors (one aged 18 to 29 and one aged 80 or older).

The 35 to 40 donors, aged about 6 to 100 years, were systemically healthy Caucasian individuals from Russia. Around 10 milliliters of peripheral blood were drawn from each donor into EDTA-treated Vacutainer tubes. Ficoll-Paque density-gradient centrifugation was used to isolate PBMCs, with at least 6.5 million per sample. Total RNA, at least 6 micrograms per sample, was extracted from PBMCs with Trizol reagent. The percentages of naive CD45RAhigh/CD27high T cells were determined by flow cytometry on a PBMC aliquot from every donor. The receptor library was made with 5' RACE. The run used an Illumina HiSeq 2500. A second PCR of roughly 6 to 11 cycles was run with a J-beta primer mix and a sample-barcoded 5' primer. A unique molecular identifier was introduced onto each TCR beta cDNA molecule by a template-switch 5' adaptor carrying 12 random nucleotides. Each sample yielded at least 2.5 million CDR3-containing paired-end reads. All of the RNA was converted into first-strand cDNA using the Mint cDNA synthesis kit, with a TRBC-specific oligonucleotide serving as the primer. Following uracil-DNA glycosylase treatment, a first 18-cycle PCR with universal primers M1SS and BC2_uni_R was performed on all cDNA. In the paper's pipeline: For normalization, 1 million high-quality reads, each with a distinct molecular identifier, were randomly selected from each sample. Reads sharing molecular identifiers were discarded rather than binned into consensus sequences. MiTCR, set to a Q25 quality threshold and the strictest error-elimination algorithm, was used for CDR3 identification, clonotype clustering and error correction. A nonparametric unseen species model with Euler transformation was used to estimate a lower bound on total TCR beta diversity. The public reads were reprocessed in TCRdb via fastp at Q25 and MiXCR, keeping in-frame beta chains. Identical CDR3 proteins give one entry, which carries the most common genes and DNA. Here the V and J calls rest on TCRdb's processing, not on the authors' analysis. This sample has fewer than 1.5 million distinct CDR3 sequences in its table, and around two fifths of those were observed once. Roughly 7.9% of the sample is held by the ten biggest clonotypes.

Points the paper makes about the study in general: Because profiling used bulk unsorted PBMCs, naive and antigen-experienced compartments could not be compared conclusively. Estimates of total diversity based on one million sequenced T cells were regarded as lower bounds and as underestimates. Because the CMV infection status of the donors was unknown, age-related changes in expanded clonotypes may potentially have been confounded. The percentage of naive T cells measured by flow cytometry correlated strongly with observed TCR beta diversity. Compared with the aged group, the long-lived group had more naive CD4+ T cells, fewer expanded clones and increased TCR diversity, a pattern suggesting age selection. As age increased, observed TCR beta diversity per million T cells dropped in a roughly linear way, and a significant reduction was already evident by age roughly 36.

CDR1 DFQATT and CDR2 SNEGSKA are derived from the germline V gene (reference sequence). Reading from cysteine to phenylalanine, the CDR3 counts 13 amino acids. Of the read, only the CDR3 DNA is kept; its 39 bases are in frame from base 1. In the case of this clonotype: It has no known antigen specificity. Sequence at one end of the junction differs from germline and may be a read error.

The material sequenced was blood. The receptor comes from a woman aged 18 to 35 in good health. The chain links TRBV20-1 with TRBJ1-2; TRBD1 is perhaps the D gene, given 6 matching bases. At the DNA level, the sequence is TGCAGTGCTAAGGGGGATGGGAACTATGGCCACACCTTC. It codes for CSAKGDGNYGHTF.